These 27 T cell receptor beta chains were sequenced from one sample in a study of shared clonotypes between healthy human individuals. Clones were sequenced by immunoSEQ multiplex PCR, and TCRdb holds only the in-frame ones, with some missing. The data show hundreds of thousands of clones, 60% to 80% seen once. Sequencing was done on a sample of PBMCs. These receptors all stem from a middle-aged woman in good health. Some clones in this sample may be carry-over from other donors' samples.

This clone was seen just once. V is TRBV6-6 and J is TRBJ2-6; D not certain. CDR1 is MNHNY, CDR2 SVGAGI, per germline (reference sequence). Trimming left V 5 bases short and J 1 base short, with 9 bases between. This CDR3 has 15 residues. The CDR3 nucleotides read TGTGCCAGCAGTGACACGCGATCTGGGGCCAACGTCCTGACTTTC. This sequence encodes CASSDTRSGANVLTF.

The chain has TRBV5-4 and TRBJ1-4; TRBD1 is a possible D gene (6 bases). The CDR3 spans 15 residues. In germline, CDR1 is SGHNT, CDR2 YYREEE (reference sequence). Trimming shortened V by 0 bases and J by 4 bases, and 10 bases separated the two germline ends. This CDR3 reads CASSLERGNNEKLFF. CDR3 nucleotides: TGTGCCAGCAGCTTGGAGAGGGGGAATAATGAAAAACTGTTTTTT.

This clone was picked up one time. The sample contains more than one DNA sequence encoding this CDR3. The V gene is TRBV6-1, the J gene TRBJ1-2; the D gene is possibly TRBD1 (6 bases). Trimming took 2 bases from V and 5 from J, leaving 9 bases between them. Looked up from germline, CDR1 is MNHNS and CDR2 is SASEGT. The CDR3 is made up of 13 amino acids. CDR3 bases: TGTGCCAGCAGTGAACAGGGGAAATATGGCTACACCTTC. Translated, it gives CASSEQGKYGYTF.

This sequence joins TRBV6-6 and TRBJ2-7; TRBD1 matches at 9 bases. This CDR3 is 14 amino acids long. After removal of 5 bases from V and 5 bases from J, the junction contained 7 bases not matched to a gene. Germline V gives CDR1 MNHNY, CDR2 SVGAGI (reference sequence). Here the CDR3 DNA reads TGTGCCAGCAGTCGGGACAGGGAAAGGCACGAGCAGTACTTC. Its protein product is CASSRDRERHEQYF.

The gene calls are TRBV19 and TRBJ2-7; either TRBD1 or TRBD2 may supply D (6 bases each). The CDR3 covers 13 residues. Trimming shortened V by 10 bases and J by 2 bases, and 15 bases separated the two germline ends. Germline lookup yields CDR1 LNHDA and CDR2 SQIVND (reference sequence). DNA of the CDR3: TGTGCCACCTCGAGGGGGGCCACCTACGAGCAGTACTTC. Its translation: CATSRGATYEQYF.

The chain uses TRBV28 and TRBJ2-2; 8 bases align to TRBD2. Germline V gene sequence: CDR1 MDHEN, CDR2 SYDVKM. There are 16 residues in the CDR3. V was pared by 4 bases and J by 3 bases, with 7 bases of the junction left unmatched. CDR3 DNA: TGTGCCAGCAGTTCCCAGCGGGAGAGGGACACCGGGGAGCTGTTTTTT. Its protein product is CASSSQRERDTGELFF.

The chain combines TRBV30 with TRBJ1-1, with a weak D call TRBD1 (5 bases). Germline CDR1 GTSNPN, CDR2 SVGIG (reference sequence). The CDR3 covers 13 residues. V lost 5 bases to trimming and J lost 4 bases, with 14 bases between them. The CDR3 nucleotides are TGTGCCTGGGAGCCCGGGACCACCACTGAAGCTTTCTTT. Translated, it gives CAWEPGTTTEAFF.

About this clone: A far larger clone is just one base off, so this is likely a read error. The conserved phenylalanine or tryptophan normally closing the CDR3 is absent here, so this likely arose from a read error. The genes are TRBV30 and TRBJ1-2, with D unclear. CDR1 is GTSNPN and CDR2 is SVGIG in the germline V gene (reference sequence). V was trimmed by 0 bases and J by 8 bases, leaving 7 bases between them. This CDR3 has 11 amino acids. CDR3 in DNA: TGTGCCTGGAGTGTCTATAGCGGCTACACCTCC. This codes for CAWSVYSGYTS.

This chain connects TRBV18 to TRBJ1-4, with D hard to call. This CDR3 contains 14 residues. V was cut by 3 bases and J by 3 bases, with 8 bases left in between. The germline V gene encodes CDR1 KGHSH and CDR2 LQKENI. This CDR3 is CASSPGISNEKLFF. The CDR3 coding sequence is TGTGCCAGCTCACCGGGTATTTCTAATGAAAAACTGTTTTTT.

The V and J genes are TRBV4-2 and TRBJ2-7, with TRBD2 matching over 7 bases. The CDR3 is 17 residues long. The trim removed 6 bases at V and 5 bases at J, leaving 19 bases unmatched. Germline loops: CDR1 LGHNA, CDR2 YNFKEQ. The DNA of the CDR3 is TGTGCCAGCAGTCACCCCTTGGGCGGGGGACGTCTCAACGAGCAGTACTTC. Translating it yields CASSHPLGGGRLNEQYF.

V usage is TRBV29-1 and J usage is TRBJ1-4; the match to TRBD1 covers 9 bases. The CDR3 has 14 amino acids. The germline gives CDR1 SQVTM, CDR2 ANQGSEA. The junction had 9 bases not matched to a gene; V was cut back by 6 bases and J by 7 bases. This CDR3 reads CSVRGTGLGEKLFF. Here the CDR3 DNA reads TGCAGCGTCCGAGGGACAGGGTTGGGTGAAAAACTGTTTTTT.

The chain has TRBV28 and TRBJ1-5, with 8 bases that match TRBD1. CDR1 and CDR2 from the germline V gene are MDHEN and SYDVKM. This CDR3 contains 16 residues. V lost 5 bases and J lost 6; bases outside the gene matches: 12. The CDR3 loop reads CASSRRTGRRGQPQHF. Written as DNA, the CDR3 is TGTGCCAGCAGTCGCAGGACAGGGAGGCGAGGTCAGCCCCAGCATTTT.

The CDR3 DNA is TGCGCCAGCAGCCAAGAGTACAGCAGCGGGAGGGGCGACGAGCAGTACTTC. This gives the protein CASSQEYSSGRGDEQYF. The J gene is TRBJ2-7, the V gene TRBV4-1, with 10 bases aligning to TRBD2. Germline CDR1 reads MGHRA; CDR2 reads YSYEKL. V shed 0 bases, J shed 5 bases, and the junction held 10 bases outside the gene matches. The CDR3 spans 17 residues.

This clone was seen many times. Other DNA sequences within the sample encode an identical CDR3. The chain is built from TRBV9 and TRBJ1-2; D might be TRBD1 (5 bases). The germline V and J ends were trimmed by 4 bases and 2 bases, with 15 bases remaining between them. CDR1 and CDR2 from the germline V gene are SGDLS and YYNGEE. The CDR3 is made up of 15 amino acids. The CDR3 spells CASSLPYDRNYGYTF. The CDR3 DNA sequence: TGTGCCAGCAGCCTCCCCTACGACAGAAACTATGGCTACACCTTC.

This chain joins TRBV19 and TRBJ1-5, with D perhaps TRBD1 (5 bases). CDR3 size: 14 residues. Deletions cut 6 bases from V and 3 bases from J, with 12 bases between. The V gene's germline CDR1 is LNHDA and CDR2 SQIVND (reference sequence). Here the CDR3 reads CASRGRDDNQPQHF. DNA for the CDR3: TGTGCCAGTAGGGGCCGGGACGACAATCAGCCCCAGCATTTT.

The gene calls are TRBV28 and TRBJ1-4, with D perhaps matching TRBD1 (6 bases). Germline V gives CDR1 MDHEN, CDR2 SYDVKM. The V end lost 4 bases, the J end lost 3 bases, and 12 bases lay between the germline ends. This CDR3 region has 15 residues. The DNA of the CDR3 is TGTGCCAGCAGTTCGCCGGGACACTCTAATGAAAAACTGTTTTTT. Amino acids: CASSSPGHSNEKLFF.

The V and J genes are TRBV19 and TRBJ2-7, with 9 nucleotides matching TRBD1. V trimming: 5 bases; J trimming: 2 bases; junction bases outside the gene matches: 4. Germline loops: CDR1 LNHDA, CDR2 SQIVND (reference sequence). The CDR3 covers 14 residues. The CDR3 reads CASSPDRGPYEQYF. The CDR3 DNA is TGTGCCAGTAGTCCGGACAGGGGCCCCTACGAGCAGTACTTC.

Turning to this clone: Other DNA sequences of this sample code for an identical CDR3. In DNA, the CDR3 is TGTGCCAGCAGCCGGGACAGGCTGTACAATGAGCAGTTCTTC. It translates to CASSRDRLYNEQFF. The chain carries TRBV27 and TRBJ2-1; 8 positions agree with TRBD1. J lost 4 bases, V lost 6 bases, and 5 bases had no gene match. The CDR3 runs 14 residues. Germline-derived CDR1 and CDR2 are MNHEY and SMNVEV (reference sequence).

The rearrangement joins TRBV5-4 to TRBJ2-2; D is unresolved. The germline V gene has CDR1 SGHNT and CDR2 YYREEE (reference sequence). The CDR3 has 12 amino acids. Trimming pared 5 bases from V and 4 bases from J, leaving 6 bases between. The CDR3 nucleotides read TGTGCCAGCAGAACGGGCACCGGGGAGCTGTTTTTT. Its protein product is CASRTGTGELFF.

This clone was seen repeatedly, ten times or more. This sequence joins TRBV6-5 and TRBJ2-5; perhaps D is TRBD1 or TRBD2 (5 bases each). V dropped 6 bases and J dropped 3 bases, with 14 bases sitting between them. From germline, CDR1 is MNHEY and CDR2 SVGAGI. This CDR3 region has 14 residues. The CDR3 spells CASSPSEGKETQYF. CDR3 coding DNA: TGTGCCAGCAGCCCAAGTGAGGGGAAAGAGACCCAGTACTTC.

CDR3 region: CASSLDSMGEQYF. For the CDR3, the DNA is TGTGCCAGCAGCTTGGACAGCATGGGTGAGCAGTACTTC. The chain is built from TRBV7-9 and TRBJ2-7; weak D call: TRBD1 (6 bases). This CDR3 region has 13 residues. Trimming pared 3 bases from V and 7 bases from J, leaving 13 bases between. Germline lookup yields CDR1 SEHNR and CDR2 FQNEAQ (reference sequence).

CDR3 bases: TGTGCCAGCGGGAATCAAGAGACCCAGTACTTC. Its protein product is CASGNQETQYF. The chain links TRBV2 to TRBJ2-5, with D unclear. The CDR3 is 11 amino acids. Germline V gene sequence: CDR1 SNHLY, CDR2 FYNNEI. With 8 bases removed from V and 2 bases from J, the gap between germline ends came to 6 bases.

The chain is built from TRBV19 and TRBJ2-7, with 10 bases lining up with TRBD2. CDR3 length: 16 amino acids. Germline trimming cut 3 bases from V and 3 bases from J; bases unmatched to any gene: 8. Germline values: CDR1 LNHDA, CDR2 SQIVND (reference sequence). CDR3 coding DNA: TGTGCCAGTAGTATGGGGGTAGCGGGAGGCAACTACGAGCAGTACTTC. It translates to CASSMGVAGGNYEQYF.

The chain couples TRBV7-9 to TRBJ2-7, with TRBD2 matching over 8 bases. This CDR3 is built from 14 residues. The V segment lost 5 bases and the J segment 2 bases; nucleotides outside the gene matches: 5. Germline V gives CDR1 SEHNR, CDR2 FQNEAQ (reference sequence). In nucleotides, the CDR3 is TGTGCCAGCAGCCCTCCCGGGGGGGCCTACGAGCAGTACTTC. Translation: CASSPPGGAYEQYF.

This clone has just one count. This rearrangement joins TRBV5-1 to TRBJ1-1; D remains ambiguous. Looked up from germline, CDR1 is SGHRS and CDR2 is YFSETQ. V lost 4 bases and J 4 bases, leaving 14 bases between the germline ends. CDR3 length: 14 residues. Here the CDR3 DNA reads TGCGCCAGCAGCCCCGAGCAAGCGGTCACTGAAGCTTTCTTT. It codes for CASSPEQAVTEAFF.

In its sample, this clone was seen a few times. V gene TRBV5-1 combines with J gene TRBJ1-3; D is uncertain. The CDR3 covers 16 residues. CDR1 and CDR2 from the germline V gene are SGHRS and YFSETQ. Trimming took off 0 bases at V and 0 bases at J, with 10 bases between the two ends. The CDR3 reads CASSLEPGISGNTIYF. The DNA for the CDR3 is TGCGCCAGCAGCTTGGAACCGGGGATCTCTGGAAACACCATATATTTT.

The gene calls are TRBV10-3 and TRBJ1-5; no clear D. This CDR3 is built from 11 residues. V lost 4 bases, J lost 7 bases, and 5 bases lay in between. CDR1 and CDR2 (germline): ENHRY, SYGVKD. The CDR3 here is CAISGGQPQHF. Here the CDR3 DNA reads TGTGCCATCAGTGGGGGACAGCCCCAGCATTTT.